This T cell receptor (beta chain) was recovered during a study of blood T cell repertoires in COVID-19. In the study overall: Samples of COVID-19 (acute and convalescent) were obtained from the United States, Italy and Spain. PBMCs, B-cell-depleted T cells, or T cells provided the cDNA or gDNA that made up the material.

This clone is a singleton in its sample. In the study's own analysis: Amplification with reference gene primers provided the estimates of nucleated cell counts. The method was immunoSEQ multiplex PCR; TCRdb's version includes in-frame clones alone and lacks a portion of them. V and J calls and clone size come straight from that table; D and trimming were deduced from the DNA. Seen here are about 280,000 clones, 70% to 90% observed once, and the top ten hold approximately 8.8%. This CDR3 contains 15 residues. CDR1 is LNHDA and CDR2 is SQIVND in the germline V gene (reference sequence). Trimming took off 6 bases at V and 1 base at J, with 13 bases between the two ends.

The sample was peripheral blood. This clonotype was sampled from a young man with active or convalescent COVID-19. V is TRBV19 and J is TRBJ1-5, with D possibly TRBD1 on 5 matching bases. As DNA, the CDR3 is TGTGCCAGTAGCGAGACAGACGGGAGCAATCAGCCCCAGCATTTT. Translating it yields CASSETDGSNQPQHF. The full variable domain, rest sourced from reference TRBV19 and TRBJ1-5, is DGGITQSPKYLFRKEGQNVTLSCEQNLNHDAMYWYRQDPGQGLRLIYYSQIVNDFQKGDIAEGYSVSREKKESFPLTVTSAQKNPTAFYLCASSETDGSNQPQHFGDGTRLSIL.